Each of the 32 T cell receptor beta chains below was sequenced from the same sample in a study of siplizumab effects on memory and regulatory T cells. The method was immunoSEQ multiplex PCR; TCRdb's version includes in-frame clones alone and lacks a portion of them. The sample has more than 85,000 clones, 92% seen once. Material for sequencing was CD4+ T cells sorted from blood. The receptors were sampled from a human donor in good health.

The chain combines TRBV7-9 with TRBJ2-1; D is possibly TRBD1 (6 bases). The germline CDR1 and CDR2 sequences are SEHNR and FQNEAQ (reference sequence). Deletions cut 2 bases from V and 7 bases from J, with 18 bases between. The CDR3 spans 16 residues. The CDR3 is CASSLRAGTPRNEQFF. DNA for the CDR3: TGTGCCAGCAGCTTACGAGCTGGGACACCGAGAAATGAGCAGTTCTTC. The whole variable domain, remainder taken from reference TRBV7-9 and TRBJ2-1, is DTGVSQNPRHKITKRGQNVTFRCDPISEHNRLYWYRQTLGQGPEFLTYFQNEAQLEKSRLLSDRFSAERPKGSFSTLEIQRTEQGDSAMYLCASSLRAGTPRNEQFFGPGTRLTVL.

The rearrangement joins TRBV29-1 to TRBJ2-5; D is ambiguous. Trimming removed 6 bases from V and 1 base from J, with 3 bases in between. Germline-derived CDR1 and CDR2 are SQVTM and ANQGSEA. This CDR3 contains 10 residues. The CDR3 sequence is CSVAQETQYF. CDR3 coding DNA: TGCAGCGTCGCCCAAGAGACCCAGTACTTC.

The V gene is TRBV6-1, the J gene TRBJ2-7, with D possibly matching TRBD1 (6 bases). The V gene lost 2 bases and the J gene lost 6 bases, with 20 bases spanning the gap. Per germline, CDR1 MNHNS and CDR2 SASEGT. This CDR3 region has 16 residues. This CDR3 is CASSELGLPGVGEQYF. DNA for the CDR3: TGTGCCAGCAGTGAACTGGGGCTCCCAGGGGTAGGCGAGCAGTACTTC.

The chain joins TRBV5-1 to TRBJ2-1, with 12 bases fitting TRBD2. Germline CDR1 is SGHRS and CDR2 is YFSETQ. There are 15 residues in the CDR3. V dropped 0 bases and J dropped 10; count of bases not matched to a gene: 5. The DNA of the CDR3 is TGCGCCAGCAGCTTGGCTAGCGGGAGGGCCAGGGAGCAGTTCTTC. It specifies CASSLASGRAREQFF. Full variable domain (rest looked up from reference TRBV5-1 and TRBJ2-1): KAGVTQTPRYLIKTRGQQVTLSCSPISGHRSVSWYQQTPGQGLQFLFEYFSETQRNKGNFPGRFSGRQFSNSRSEMNVSTLELGDSALYLCASSLASGRAREQFFGPGTRLTVL.

The V and J genes are TRBV10-1 and TRBJ2-5; 12 nucleotides line up with TRBD2. V dropped 3 bases and J dropped 2; count of bases not matched to a gene: 4. CDR1 and CDR2 from the germline V gene are WNHNN and SYGVQD (reference sequence). CDR3 length: 16 residues. CDR3 in amino acids: CASSEGTSGPQETQYF. The CDR3, as DNA: TGCGCCAGCAGTGAAGGGACTAGCGGGCCGCAAGAGACCCAGTACTTC.

The chain combines TRBV6-1 with TRBJ1-1; 7 bases match TRBD1. Germline V gives CDR1 MNHNS, CDR2 SASEGT. This CDR3 has 15 amino acids. V dropped 6 bases and J dropped 8; count of bases not matched to a gene: 15. The CDR3 sequence is CASSKGGTGAVEAFF. The CDR3 DNA is TGTGCCAGCAGCAAAGGGGGAACAGGGGCGGTGGAAGCTTTCTTT.

This rearrangement joins TRBV5-1 to TRBJ2-5; the match to TRBD1 covers 7 bases. CDR3 size: 14 residues. J was trimmed by 3 bases and V by 4 bases; bases with no gene match: 6. The V gene's germline CDR1 is SGHRS and CDR2 YFSETQ. CDR3 residues: CASSPRQGEETQYF. The CDR3 DNA follows: TGCGCCAGCAGCCCCAGACAGGGAGAAGAGACCCAGTACTTC. The full variable domain, rest sourced from reference TRBV5-1 and TRBJ2-5, is KAGVTQTPRYLIKTRGQQVTLSCSPISGHRSVSWYQQTPGQGLQFLFEYFSETQRNKGNFPGRFSGRQFSNSRSEMNVSTLELGDSALYLCASSPRQGEETQYFGPGTRLLVL.

The rearrangement joins TRBV7-2 to TRBJ1-5; D is uncertain. The CDR3 covers 15 residues. The germline V gene has CDR1 SGHTA and CDR2 FQGNSA. V was shortened by 3 bases and J by 3 bases, with 12 bases between the two germline ends. CDR3 residues: CASSLGGTTNQPQHF. The CDR3 coding sequence is TGTGCCAGCAGCTTGGGTGGCACAACCAATCAGCCCCAGCATTTT.

The chain recombines TRBV9 with TRBJ2-5, with a possible D match to TRBD2 (6 bases). Trimming removed 3 bases from V and 4 bases from J, with 13 bases in between. CDR3 length equals 14 residues. The V gene's germline CDR1 is SGDLS and CDR2 YYNGEE. The CDR3 DNA is TGTGCCAGCAGCGGGAGGGTGGGGGGAGAGACCCAGTACTTC. This codes for CASSGRVGGETQYF.

This clone was seen only a few times. The genes are TRBV7-9 and TRBJ1-1; tentative D call: TRBD1 (6 bases). From germline, CDR1 is SEHNR and CDR2 FQNEAQ (reference sequence). Between the trimmed V and J ends, which lost 3 bases and 3 bases, there was a span of 11 bases. The CDR3 has 14 residues. The CDR3 nucleotides read TGTGCCAGCAGCTTGGACAGTTTATACACTGAAGCTTTCTTT. Its protein is CASSLDSLYTEAFF.

The chain uses TRBV5-1 and TRBJ1-1, with D possibly being TRBD1 (6 bases). Germline V gene lookup returns CDR1 SGHRS and CDR2 YFSETQ. V was cut by 5 bases and J by 5 bases, with 13 bases left in between. The CDR3 runs 13 residues. This CDR3 is CASRRQDGTEAFF. CDR3 nucleotides: TGCGCCAGCAGAAGACAGGATGGGACTGAAGCTTTCTTT. The full variable domain, with the rest looked up from reference TRBV5-1 and TRBJ1-1, is KAGVTQTPRYLIKTRGQQVTLSCSPISGHRSVSWYQQTPGQGLQFLFEYFSETQRNKGNFPGRFSGRQFSNSRSEMNVSTLELGDSALYLCASRRQDGTEAFFGQGTRLTVV.

This clone appeared once. The chain uses TRBV14 and TRBJ1-2; 7 bases map to TRBD1. CDR1 is SGHDN and CDR2 is FVKESK in the germline V gene. With V trimmed by 4 bases and J by 9 bases, 11 bases remained unmatched. The CDR3 spans 14 residues. This CDR3 reads CASSPLRDSPRYTF. In DNA, the CDR3 is TGTGCCAGCAGCCCCCTAAGGGACAGCCCGCGCTACACCTTC.

The CDR3 sequence: CASSLDGSGANVLTF. Written as DNA, the CDR3 is TGCGCCAGCAGCCTGGACGGCTCTGGGGCCAACGTCCTGACTTTC. The V call is TRBV5-1, the J call TRBJ2-6, with D unresolved. Germline lookup yields CDR1 SGHRS and CDR2 YFSETQ. This CDR3 spans 15 amino acids. Trimming left V 4 bases short and J 0 bases short, with 8 bases between.

The chain uses TRBV28 and TRBJ1-1, with D possibly being TRBD1 (5 bases). The CDR3 runs to 13 residues. Trimming left V 3 bases short and J 13 bases short, with 18 bases between. CDR1 is MDHEN and CDR2 is SYDVKM in the germline V gene. The CDR3 reads CASSLVQGVRFFF. In DNA form, the CDR3 reads TGTGCCAGCAGTTTGGTGCAGGGAGTCAGGTTTTTCTTT.

The chain combines TRBV7-2 with TRBJ2-3; D not resolved. The V end was cut by 5 bases, the J end by 6 bases, with 12 bases between. The CDR3 length is 13 residues. CDR1 is SGHTA, CDR2 FQGNSA, per germline. CDR3 sequence (DNA): TGTGCCAGCAGCGAAAACTTGGCTGATACGCAGTATTTT. The encoded protein is CASSENLADTQYF.

The chain has TRBV9 and TRBJ2-5, with TRBD1 matching over 7 bases. The J call could be wrong; TRBJ2-7 is a better fit for the DNA end. CDR3 size: 15 residues. Looked up from germline, CDR1 is SGDLS and CDR2 is YYNGEE. This CDR3 is CASSVGDRVTYEQYF. CDR3 nucleotide sequence: TGTGCCAGCAGCGTAGGAGACAGGGTAACCTACGAGCAGTACTTC.

V and J are TRBV5-1 and TRBJ2-1, with TRBD2 identical over 8 bases. This CDR3 contains 18 residues. CDR1 SGHRS and CDR2 YFSETQ come from the germline V gene. Trimming took 3 bases from V and 5 from J; bases not matched to a gene: 16. CDR3 in DNA: TGCGCCAGCAGCTATCTGATAAGTCCAGCGGGAGTCCACAATGAGCAGTTCTTC. Protein sequence: CASSYLISPAGVHNEQFF.

V gene TRBV7-2 combines with J gene TRBJ2-1, with 8 nucleotides matching TRBD2. With 1 base clipped from V and 0 bases from J, the junction kept 2 bases outside the gene matches. Germline V gene data show CDR1 as SGHTA and CDR2 as FQGNSA. This CDR3 contains 16 residues. The CDR3, as DNA: TGTGCCAGCAGCTTAGTAGCGGGGAACTCCTACAATGAGCAGTTCTTC. This translates into CASSLVAGNSYNEQFF.

V usage is TRBV27 and J usage is TRBJ1-2; D possibly corresponds to TRBD1 (6 bases). V lost 10 bases, J lost 8 bases, and 23 bases lay in between. CDR3 length equals 14 residues. CDR1 and CDR2 from the germline V gene are MNHEY and SMNVEV (reference sequence). The CDR3 bases are TGTGCCACCCGAGGGGGGGAAGGAAGAGGGGGCTACACCTTC. It encodes CATRGGEGRGGYTF.

The chain uses TRBV15 and TRBJ1-4, with D hard to call. The CDR3 is 16 residues long. The V and J ends lost 3 bases and 3 bases respectively, with 14 bases between them. Germline V CDR1 and CDR2: LNHNV, YYDKDF (reference sequence). Written as DNA, the CDR3 is TGTGCCACCAGCAGTGGCCGGTCCGGAGCTAATGAAAAACTGTTTTTT. Its protein is CATSSGRSGANEKLFF. Drawing the rest from reference TRBV15 and TRBJ1-4, the complete variable domain is DAMVIQNPRYQVTQFGKPVTLSCSQTLNHNVMYWYQQKSSQAPKLLFHYYDKDFNNEADTPDNFQSRRPNTSFCFLDIRSPGLGDTAMYLCATSSGRSGANEKLFFGSGTQLSVL.

This clone was recorded once. V usage is TRBV27 and J usage is TRBJ2-1; a weak D match, TRBD2 (5 bases). The CDR3 loop spans 17 amino acids. CDR1 MNHEY and CDR2 SMNVEV come from the germline V gene (reference sequence). V was trimmed by 5 bases and J by 8 bases, leaving 25 bases between them. The CDR3, as DNA: TGTGCCAGCAGTCGATCTTCTCTGCGGGCTATAAGCTATGAGCAGTTCTTC. Protein sequence: CASSRSSLRAISYEQFF.

The genes are TRBV30 and TRBJ1-5; 10 bases are shared with TRBD1. With 2 bases clipped from V and 7 bases from J, the junction kept 17 bases outside the gene matches. This CDR3 has 18 residues. Germline lookup yields CDR1 GTSNPN and CDR2 SVGIG (reference sequence). CDR3 sequence reads: CAWSRPGQGTLREQPQHF. The CDR3 coding sequence is TGTGCCTGGAGTAGACCGGGACAGGGGACTCTCCGGGAGCAGCCCCAGCATTTT.

The DNA of the CDR3 is TGTGCCAGGCCTAGACCGGGACACTCCTACAATGAGCAGTTCTTC. Amino acids: CARPRPGHSYNEQFF. The chain has TRBV19 and TRBJ2-1, with a tentative D call TRBD1 (6 bases). V was pared by 9 bases and J by 0 bases, with 15 bases between. The CDR3 runs 15 residues. CDR1 LNHDA and CDR2 SQIVND come from the germline V gene (reference sequence).

This clone was detected once. J is TRBJ1-1 and V is TRBV18; possible D gene TRBD1, 6 bases. The ends were cut back, 3 bases at V and 2 bases at J, with 13 bases in the middle. This CDR3 comprises 15 residues. CDR1 and CDR2 (germline): KGHSH, LQKENI. The DNA for the CDR3 is TGTGCCAGCTCACCGGACAGACTCATCAACACTGAAGCTTTCTTT. Translating it yields CASSPDRLINTEAFF. Full variable domain (missing parts from reference TRBV18 and TRBJ1-1): NAGVMQNPRHLVRRRGQEARLRCSPMKGHSHVYWYRQLPEEGLKFMVYLQKENIIDESGMPKERFSAEFPKEGPSILRIQQVVRGDSAAYFCASSPDRLINTEAFFGQGTRLTVV.

The chain links TRBV28 to TRBJ1-4; 7 bases are shared with TRBD1. The length of the CDR3 is 15 residues. Germline V CDR1 and CDR2: MDHEN, SYDVKM. Losses at the gene ends were 3 bases for V and 10 bases for J; bases not matched to a gene: 11. CDR3 in amino acids: CASSLAWDSHGKLFF. The CDR3 DNA reads TGTGCCAGCAGTTTGGCCTGGGACAGCCACGGAAAACTGTTTTTT.

V and J are TRBV7-6 and TRBJ2-3; no reliable D call. The CDR3 has 14 amino acids. V gave up 0 bases and J gave up 4 bases, with 8 bases separating them. Germline lookup yields CDR1 SGHVS and CDR2 FNYEAQ. CDR3 coding DNA: TGTGCCAGCAGCTTAGCGCGGCTAGCAGATACGCAGTATTTT. Its protein is CASSLARLADTQYF.

V gene TRBV5-6 combines with J gene TRBJ2-7, with D unresolved. The CDR3 runs to 17 residues. Germline assignment: CDR1 SGHDT and CDR2 YYEEEE. V lost 0 bases and J lost 0, with 16 bases in between. CDR3 nucleotide sequence: TGTGCCAGCAGCTTGGTGAGCCCCAGCAGAAGCTCCTACGAGCAGTACTTC. Protein: CASSLVSPSRSSYEQYF.

The chain combines TRBV10-3 with TRBJ2-7; 8 positions agree with TRBD1. The germline gives CDR1 ENHRY, CDR2 SYGVKD. This CDR3 is 16 amino acids long. Trimming removed 5 bases from V and 2 bases from J; junction bases left unmatched: 11. The CDR3 reads CAISSPDRDSTYEQYF. The CDR3 DNA reads as TGTGCCATCAGTTCCCCGGACAGGGATAGTACCTACGAGCAGTACTTC.

The chain combines TRBV7-2 with TRBJ2-5; no reliable D call. The CDR3 loop spans 12 amino acids. Germline assignment: CDR1 SGHTA and CDR2 FQGNSA. V shed 3 bases and J shed 8 bases, with 10 bases lying between them. Here the CDR3 DNA reads TGTGCCAGCAGCTTTGGTTTGGCTACCCAGTACTTC. Protein sequence: CASSFGLATQYF.

This rearrangement joins TRBV14 to TRBJ1-1; D unresolved. CDR3 length equals 13 residues. CDR1 is SGHDN, CDR2 FVKESK, per germline. The germline V and J ends were trimmed by 4 bases and 1 base, with 7 bases remaining between them. Here the CDR3 reads CASSPGWNTEAFF. The CDR3 DNA reads TGTGCCAGCAGCCCCGGCTGGAACACTGAAGCTTTCTTT.

The V gene is TRBV30, the J gene TRBJ1-5; D is undetermined. CDR3 size: 13 residues. Germline V lookup: CDR1 GTSNPN, CDR2 SVGIG (reference sequence). The V and J ends lost 5 bases and 2 bases respectively, with 10 bases between them. The CDR3 sequence: CAWDGGGNQPQHF. CDR3 in DNA: TGTGCCTGGGACGGCGGGGGCAATCAGCCCCAGCATTTT.

This chain connects TRBV5-4 to TRBJ1-2; 9 bases match TRBD1. CDR3 length equals 14 residues. From germline, CDR1 is SGHNT and CDR2 YYREEE (reference sequence). The junction had 5 bases not matched to a gene; V was cut back by 4 bases and J by 4 bases. The DNA for the CDR3 is TGTGCCAGCAGCCCGTGGGACAGGGTCTATGGCTACACCTTC. It yields the protein CASSPWDRVYGYTF.